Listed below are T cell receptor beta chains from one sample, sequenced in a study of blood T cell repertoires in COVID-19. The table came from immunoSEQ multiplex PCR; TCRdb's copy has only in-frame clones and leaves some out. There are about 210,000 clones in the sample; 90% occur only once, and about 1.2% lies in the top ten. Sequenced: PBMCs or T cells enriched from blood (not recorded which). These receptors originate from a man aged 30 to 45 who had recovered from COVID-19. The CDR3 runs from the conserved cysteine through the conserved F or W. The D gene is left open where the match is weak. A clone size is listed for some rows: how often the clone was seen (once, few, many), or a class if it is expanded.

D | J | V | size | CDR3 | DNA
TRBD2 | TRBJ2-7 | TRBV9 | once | CASGYGGAGGYDEQYF | TGTGCCAGCGGCTACGGGGGAGCGGGAGGGTACGACGAGCAGTACTTC
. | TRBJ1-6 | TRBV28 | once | CASGSGESPLHF | TGTGCCAGCGGTTCGGGGGAATCACCCCTCCACTTT
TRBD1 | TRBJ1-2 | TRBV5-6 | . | CASSQGQGVYGYTF | TGTGCCAGCAGCCAGGGACAGGGGGTCTATGGCTACACCTTC
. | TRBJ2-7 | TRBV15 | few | CATSKGRPYEQYF | TGTGCCACCAGCAAAGGCAGGCCCTACGAGCAGTACTTC
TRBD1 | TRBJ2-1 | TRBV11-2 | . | CASSLGAGGMYNEQFF | TGTGCCAGCAGCTTAGGGGCAGGGGGTATGTACAATGAGCAGTTCTTC
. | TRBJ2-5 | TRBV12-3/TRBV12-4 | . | CASRLRELETQYF | TGTGCCAGCAGGTTGCGAGAACTAGAGACCCAGTACTTC
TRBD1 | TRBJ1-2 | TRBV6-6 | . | CASSDPRTGNGYTF | TGTGCCAGCAGTGACCCACGGACAGGGAATGGCTACACCTTC
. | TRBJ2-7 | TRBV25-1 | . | CASSDRGEQYF | TGTGCCAGCAGTGATCGGGGCGAGCAGTACTTC
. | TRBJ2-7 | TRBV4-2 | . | CASSGGNEQYF | TGTGCCAGCAGTGGGGGCAACGAGCAGTACTTC
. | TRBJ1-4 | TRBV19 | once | CASSISPVGEKLFF | TGTGCCAGTAGTATATCCCCTGTCGGTGAAAAACTGTTTTTT
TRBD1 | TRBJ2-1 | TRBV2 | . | CASSKGRGNGEQFF | TGTGCCAGCAGCAAGGGCAGGGGGAACGGTGAGCAGTTCTTC
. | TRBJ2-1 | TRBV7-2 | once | CASSLEGVSDEQFF | TGTGCCAGCAGCTTAGAAGGGGTTTCGGATGAGCAGTTCTTC
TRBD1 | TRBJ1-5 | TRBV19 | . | CASSPGTGNQPQHF | TGTGCCAGTAGCCCCGGGACAGGGAATCAGCCCCAGCATTTT
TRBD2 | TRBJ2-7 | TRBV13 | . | CASSFGTSGTYEQYF | TGTGCCAGCAGCTTCGGGACTAGCGGAACCTACGAGCAGTACTTC
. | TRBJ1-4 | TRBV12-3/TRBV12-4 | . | CANPRPLEKLFF | TGTGCCAACCCACGCCCCCTAGAAAAACTGTTTTTT
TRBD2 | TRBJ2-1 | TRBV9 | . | CASSAIAGGPVNEQFF | TGTGCCAGCAGCGCCATCGCGGGGGGCCCTGTCAATGAGCAGTTCTTC
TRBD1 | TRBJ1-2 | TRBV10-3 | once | CAIAETGLFTF | TGTGCCATCGCGGAGACAGGGCTTTTCACCTTC
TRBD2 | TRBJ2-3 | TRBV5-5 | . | CASSLSGSTDTQYF | TGTGCCAGCAGCCTTAGCGGGAGCACAGATACGCAGTATTTT
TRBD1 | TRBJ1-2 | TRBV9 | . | CASSAGQGAGYTF | TGTGCCAGCAGCGCAGGACAGGGGGCCGGCTACACCTTC
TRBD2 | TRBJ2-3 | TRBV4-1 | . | CASTSTSETDTQYF | TGCGCCAGCACGAGTACTAGCGAGACAGATACGCAGTATTTT
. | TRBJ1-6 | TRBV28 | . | CASSLSRFNSPLHF | TGTGCCAGCAGTTTATCGAGATTTAATTCACCCCTCCACTTT
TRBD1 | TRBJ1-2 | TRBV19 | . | CASSLGTGDGYTF | TGTGCCAGTAGCCTCGGGACAGGGGATGGCTACACCTTC
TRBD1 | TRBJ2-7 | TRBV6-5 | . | CASSKNRGQEQYF | TGTGCCAGCAGTAAAAACAGGGGGCAGGAGCAGTACTTC
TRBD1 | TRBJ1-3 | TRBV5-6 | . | CASSRVRDRFPSGNTIYF | TGTGCCAGCAGCCGGGTCCGGGACAGGTTTCCCTCTGGAAACACCATATATTTT
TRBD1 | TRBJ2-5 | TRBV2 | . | CASSYRGYQETQYF | TGTGCCAGCAGCTACAGGGGGTACCAAGAGACCCAGTACTTC
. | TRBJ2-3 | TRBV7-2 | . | CASSLTVSSTDTQYF | TGTGCCAGCAGCTTGACAGTATCTAGCACAGATACGCAGTATTTT
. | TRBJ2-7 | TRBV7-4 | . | CASSVFPLYEQYF | TGTGCCAGCAGTGTGTTTCCCCTCTACGAGCAGTACTTC
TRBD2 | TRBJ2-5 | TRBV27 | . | CASSLWAGGGETQYF | TGTGCCAGCAGTTTATGGGCCGGGGGGGGAGAGACCCAGTACTTC
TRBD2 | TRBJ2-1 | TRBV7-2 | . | CASSLAVAGEFEQFF | TGTGCCAGCAGCTTAGCAGTAGCGGGAGAATTCGAGCAGTTCTTC
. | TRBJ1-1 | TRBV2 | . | CASSPRQNTEAFF | TGTGCCAGCAGTCCCAGACAGAACACTGAAGCTTTCTTT
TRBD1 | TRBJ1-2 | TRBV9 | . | CASSLQSGQNYGYTF | TGTGCCAGCAGCCTCCAATCGGGACAGAACTATGGCTACACCTTC
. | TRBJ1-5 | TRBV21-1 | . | CASSRRIGRGQPQHF | TGTGCCAGCAGCAGAAGGATAGGGAGAGGTCAGCCCCAGCATTTT
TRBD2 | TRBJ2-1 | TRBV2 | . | CASRTSGTYNEQFF | TGTGCCAGCAGGACTAGCGGGACCTACAATGAGCAGTTCTTC
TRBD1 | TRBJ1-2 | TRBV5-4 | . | CASSVDRVTSSYGYTF | TGTGCCAGCAGCGTGGACAGGGTAACCTCCTCATATGGCTACACCTTC
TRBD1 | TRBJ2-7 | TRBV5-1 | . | CASSTDRGPEQYF | TGCGCCAGCAGCACAGACAGGGGGCCCGAGCAGTACTTC
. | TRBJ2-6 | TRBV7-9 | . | CASSLSGPGANVLTF | TGTGCCAGCAGCTTAAGCGGGCCTGGGGCCAACGTCCTGACTTTC
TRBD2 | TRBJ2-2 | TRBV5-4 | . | CASSLAASGGYTGELFF | TGTGCCAGCAGCTTGGCGGCTAGCGGGGGGTACACCGGGGAGCTGTTTTTT
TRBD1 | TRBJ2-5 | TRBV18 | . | CASSRTGGRETQYF | TGTGCCAGCTCACGGACAGGGGGAAGGGAGACCCAGTACTTC
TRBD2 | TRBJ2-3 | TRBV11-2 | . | CASSYGLAGVSTDTQYF | TGTGCCAGCAGCTACGGACTAGCGGGAGTTAGCACAGATACGCAGTATTTT
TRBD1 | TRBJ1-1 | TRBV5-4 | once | CASSLETGGGGTEAFF | TGTGCCAGCAGCTTGGAAACAGGGGGAGGCGGCACTGAAGCTTTCTTT